This TCR beta chain was obtained from a study of CD8+CD57+ T cells in acquired aplastic anemia. The V end lost 3 bases, the J end lost 3 bases, and 11 bases lay between the germline ends. Looked up from germline, CDR1 is ENHRY and CDR2 is SYGVKD. The CDR3 length is 14 residues. General study findings and limits: A set of some 28 CD8+ CDR3 sequences was shared between patients and controls, and these sequences appeared highly expressed in patients.

It was genomic DNA that served as the template for profiling TCR beta VDJ and CDR3. In TCRdb, the reads were re-called with MiXCR into one record per CDR3 protein. This table has around 150,000 distinct CDR3 sequences, 41% appearing once. This clonotype was observed a single time. The antigen is unknown. Sequenced material: sorted CD4+, CD8+, or CD8+CD57+ T cells (not recorded which) from PBMCs. The rearrangement joins TRBV10-3 to TRBJ1-1, with D tentatively TRBD1 (5 bases). The sequence derives from a human donor in good health, serving as a control. This chain's CDR3 is CAISDPGGDTEAFF. CDR3 DNA sequence: TGTGCCATCAGTGACCCAGGAGGGGACACTGAAGCTTTCTTT.